These 4 T cell receptor beta chains share one sample of origin, sequenced in a study of CD8 T cells in ankylosing spondylitis listed by TCRdb under 2017. Receptor amplification or capture employed 5' RACE. For sequencing, an Illumina HiSeq 2500 was employed. TCRdb reprocessed the public reads (quality trimming at Q25 with fastp, clone calling with MiXCR) and kept in-frame beta chains. Every distinct CDR3 protein forms one entry, paired with its most common genes and DNA. For this sample there are 250,000 to 350,000 distinct CDR3 sequences; 20% to 25% appear just once. The ten largest account for roughly 3.4% of the sample. Sequenced input: blood, either unsorted or a sorted T cell fraction (not recorded which). Receptors were obtained from a female donor with ankylosing spondylitis or in good health (not recorded which).

This rearrangement joins TRBV7-3 to TRBJ2-3, with a weak D call TRBD2 (5 bases). Between the trimmed V and J ends, which lost 1 base and 5 bases, there was a span of 16 bases. CDR3 size: 16 residues. CDR1 and CDR2 from the germline V gene are SGHTA and FQGTGA. CDR3 bases: TGTGCCAGCAGCTTAAACCCCTCGGGGAGCCGAGATACGCAGTATTTT. Its translation: CASSLNPSGSRDTQYF.

The sample holds many counts of this clonotype. V gene TRBV20-1 combines with J gene TRBJ2-5; 8 positions agree with TRBD1. J was trimmed by 1 base and V by 0 bases; bases with no gene match: 7. Germline CDR1 DFQATT, CDR2 SNEGSKA (reference sequence). The CDR3 consists of 16 residues. CDR3 in DNA: TGCAGTGCTAGAGATTTCAGGGGGCGAACCCAAGAGACCCAGTACTTC. Its translation: CSARDFRGRTQETQYF.

V gene TRBV7-6 combines with J gene TRBJ2-5, with D possibly matching TRBD1 (5 bases). The CDR3 is 14 residues long. Trimming cost V 5 bases and J 4 bases, with 14 bases left between them. Germline V gives CDR1 SGHVS, CDR2 FNYEAQ. CDR3 in DNA: TGTGCCAGCAGCCACAGGATAGCAGGAGAGACCCAGTACTTC. It codes for CASSHRIAGETQYF.

The chain links TRBV12-3 or TRBV12-4 to TRBJ1-2; 9 bases align to TRBD1. The CDR3 covers 14 residues. Losses at the gene ends were 8 bases for V and 7 bases for J; bases not matched to a gene: 11. In DNA, the CDR3 is TGTGCCAGCGGAACCGGGACAGGGATGTCTGGCTACACCTTC. It is translated as CASGTGTGMSGYTF.